The sequence of this T cell receptor beta chain was determined in a study of PD-1 blockade in classical Hodgkin lymphoma. Study-wide background: Nivolumab was administered to patients intravenously at 3 mg/kg every 2 weeks. Study outcomes and limitations: It was among complete responders that baseline diversity resembled that of newly diagnosed patients. Relapsed/refractory patients reportedly had the lowest baseline TCR diversity, below newly diagnosed patients, who were below healthy donors.

A word on this clone: Its antigen remains unknown.

Sequenced by immunoSEQ multiplex PCR; TCRdb stores in-frame clones only, minus some. The repertoire includes 15,000 to 20,000 clones, around 75% of them detected once, and around 4.6% sits in the top ten. This CDR3 has 14 amino acids. The patients all showed relapse after autologous stem cell transplantation, while their brentuximab vedotin exposure varied. Complete response, partial response or progressive disease were the best responses. The receptor's source is a human donor with classical Hodgkin lymphoma. The rearrangement links TRBV21-1 to TRBJ2-4; the table's D call, TRBD2, has no DNA check behind it. TRBV21-1 is termed a pseudogene. Sample: peripheral blood mononuclear cells (PBMCs), taken at baseline. Here the CDR3 DNA reads TGTGCCCCCAAAGAGTACGTAGCCAAAAACATTCAGTACTTC. Translated, it gives CAPKEYVAKNIQYF.